This TCR beta chain was recorded in a study of blood T cell repertoires in COVID-19. This CDR3 region has 17 residues. Original methodology: The authors estimated nucleated cell counts from reference gene primer amplification. The table came from immunoSEQ multiplex PCR; TCRdb's copy has only in-frame clones and leaves some out. V, J and clone size were drawn from that table, and D and trimming were deduced from the DNA. The data contain nearly 250,000 clones, about 80% of them singletons. V is TRBV21-1 and J is TRBJ2-5; TRBD1 reflects the table's D call only, with no check against the DNA. TRBV21-1 is a pseudogene locus. The sample was peripheral blood. The receptor was isolated from a woman of 80 years or more with acute or convalescent COVID-19. The CDR3 reads CASSLSPSMGAGETQYF. CDR3 nucleotide sequence: TGTGCCAGCAGCTTAAGCCCTTCCATGGGGGCAGGGGAGACCCAGTACTTC.